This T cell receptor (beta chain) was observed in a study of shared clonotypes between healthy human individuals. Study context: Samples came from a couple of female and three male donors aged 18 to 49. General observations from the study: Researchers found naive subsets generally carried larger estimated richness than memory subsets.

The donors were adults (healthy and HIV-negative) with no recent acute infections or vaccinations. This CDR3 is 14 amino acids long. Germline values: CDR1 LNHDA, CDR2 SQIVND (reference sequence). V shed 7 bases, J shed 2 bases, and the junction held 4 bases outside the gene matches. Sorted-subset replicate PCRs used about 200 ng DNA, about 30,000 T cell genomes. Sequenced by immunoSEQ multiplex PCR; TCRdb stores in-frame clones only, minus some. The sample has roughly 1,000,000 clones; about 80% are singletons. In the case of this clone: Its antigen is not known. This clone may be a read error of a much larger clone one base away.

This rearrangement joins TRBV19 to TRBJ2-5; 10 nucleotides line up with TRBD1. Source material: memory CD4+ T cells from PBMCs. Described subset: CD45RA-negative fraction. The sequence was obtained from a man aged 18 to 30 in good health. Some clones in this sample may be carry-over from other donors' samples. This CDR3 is CASNRDRGQETQYF. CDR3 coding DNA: TGTGCCAGTAACCGGGACAGGGGACAAGAGACCCAGTACTTC.